This TCR beta chain came from a study of CD8 T cells in ankylosing spondylitis. Study-wide points: A subset of motif variants has previously been described in the synovial fluid and blood of reactive arthritis. CD8+ by phenotype, disease-linked clones were relatively rare in peripheral blood. A motif of under 10 highly homologous TCR beta variants was seen as apparently characteristic of ankylosing spondylitis blood.

5'-RACE, quantitative and with molecular barcodes, yielded the TCR beta libraries. TCRdb independently ran MiXCR on the 5' RACE reads; one entry per CDR3 protein. The sample has about 210,000 distinct CDR3 sequences, approximately 7.3% seen once. The CDR3 contains 12 residues. The germline V gene has CDR1 MDHEN and CDR2 SYDVKM. As concerns this clonotype: Antigen specificity is unknown. An end of the junction does not agree with germline; a read error may underlie this.

The source of this sequence is a male donor with ankylosing spondylitis. Sequencing was carried out using blood, either unsorted or a sorted T cell fraction (not recorded which). V usage is TRBV28 and J usage is TRBJ2-7, with D possibly being TRBD2 (5 bases). Here the CDR3 reads CASSLSSYEKYF. The DNA of the CDR3 is TGTGCCAGCAGTTTGTCTAGCTACGAGAAGTACTTC.